The rows below give T cell receptor beta chains drawn from one sample of a study of blood T cell repertoires in COVID-19. Here immunoSEQ multiplex PCR was the method, and the copy in TCRdb shows in-frame clones only, minus some. The table includes 30,000 to 35,000 clones, about 84% detected once. Sequenced sample: peripheral blood. These receptors were collected from a man between 65 and 80 years old with COVID-19, enrolled during active disease. Each CDR3 is given with its conserved first and last residue. D genes are given only for firm matches. Only part of the rows carry a size: once, few, many, or a class if the clone is expanded.

j_call: TRBJ2-3
d_call: .
clone_size: .
v_call: TRBV6-2/TRBV6-3
cdr3_aa: CASSSVTGNTDTQYF
cdr3_nt: TGTGCCAGCAGTTCGGTAACGGGAAACACAGATACGCAGTATTTT

j_call: TRBJ2-7
d_call: .
clone_size: .
v_call: TRBV20-1
cdr3_aa: CSASWVSTDYEQYF
cdr3_nt: TGCAGTGCTAGTTGGGTTAGCACCGACTACGAGCAGTACTTC

j_call: TRBJ2-3
d_call: .
clone_size: .
v_call: TRBV5-4
cdr3_aa: CASSLKTGANTDTQYF
cdr3_nt: TGTGCCAGCAGCTTAAAGACAGGAGCTAACACAGATACGCAGTATTTT

j_call: TRBJ1-5
d_call: .
clone_size: .
v_call: TRBV4-1
cdr3_aa: CASSQDGGQGNQPQHF
cdr3_nt: TGCGCCAGCAGCCAAGATGGTGGTCAGGGCAATCAGCCCCAGCATTTT

j_call: TRBJ2-7
d_call: .
clone_size: .
v_call: TRBV6-5
cdr3_aa: CASSTGLTSSYEQYF
cdr3_nt: TGTGCCAGCAGTACAGGGCTCACGAGCTCCTACGAGCAGTACTTC

j_call: TRBJ1-1
d_call: .
clone_size: .
v_call: TRBV19
cdr3_aa: CASSISYMNTEAFF
cdr3_nt: TGTGCCAGTAGTATTAGCTACATGAACACTGAAGCTTTCTTT

j_call: TRBJ1-2
d_call: TRBD1
clone_size: .
v_call: TRBV6-5
cdr3_aa: CASSYAGGGYGYTF
cdr3_nt: TGTGCCAGCAGTTACGCAGGGGGCGGATATGGCTACACCTTC

j_call: TRBJ1-2
d_call: TRBD1
clone_size: once
v_call: TRBV28
cdr3_aa: CASRPLGQENYGYTF
cdr3_nt: TGTGCCAGCAGGCCTCTAGGACAGGAGAACTATGGCTACACCTTC

j_call: TRBJ1-5
d_call: TRBD1
clone_size: .
v_call: TRBV7-3
cdr3_aa: CASSSRDRNQPQHF
cdr3_nt: TGTGCCAGCAGCTCCCGGGACAGAAATCAGCCCCAGCATTTT

j_call: TRBJ1-1
d_call: .
clone_size: .
v_call: TRBV7-3
cdr3_aa: CASSSYSGTEAFF
cdr3_nt: TGTGCCAGCAGCTCCTACAGTGGAACTGAAGCTTTCTTT

j_call: TRBJ2-3
d_call: TRBD1
clone_size: .
v_call: TRBV10-3
cdr3_aa: CAITEGTGVVTDTQYF
cdr3_nt: TGTGCCATCACCGAGGGGACAGGGGTCGTCACAGATACGCAGTATTTT

j_call: TRBJ1-1
d_call: .
clone_size: few
v_call: TRBV12-5
cdr3_aa: CASVGGATEAFF
cdr3_nt: TGTGCTAGTGTGGGGGGGGCGACTGAAGCTTTCTTT

j_call: TRBJ1-3
d_call: .
clone_size: .
v_call: TRBV6-5
cdr3_aa: CATSRDSGNTIYF
cdr3_nt: TGTGCCACCTCTCGGGACTCTGGAAACACCATATATTTT

j_call: TRBJ2-3
d_call: TRBD2
clone_size: .
v_call: TRBV18
cdr3_aa: CASSQGLAGGKTDTQYF
cdr3_nt: TGTGCCAGCTCACAGGGACTAGCGGGAGGGAAGACAGATACGCAGTATTTT

j_call: TRBJ2-7
d_call: TRBD2
clone_size: .
v_call: TRBV3-1/TRBV3-2
cdr3_aa: CASSQGGLLPGRQYF
cdr3_nt: TGTGCCAGCAGCCAAGGGGGACTACTCCCTGGGAGGCAGTACTTC

j_call: TRBJ2-5
d_call: .
clone_size: .
v_call: TRBV24-1
cdr3_aa: CATRNGGAGEETQYF
cdr3_nt: TGTGCCACCCGAAATGGGGGGGCAGGGGAAGAGACCCAGTACTTC

j_call: TRBJ2-3
d_call: TRBD2
clone_size: .
v_call: TRBV20-1
cdr3_aa: CSASGLAGVGDTQYF
cdr3_nt: TGCAGTGCTAGTGGACTAGCGGGAGTAGGAGATACGCAGTATTTT

j_call: TRBJ1-1
d_call: .
clone_size: .
v_call: TRBV19
cdr3_aa: CASGELMNTEAFF
cdr3_nt: TGTGCCAGTGGAGAGTTAATGAACACTGAAGCTTTCTTT

j_call: TRBJ2-7
d_call: TRBD1
clone_size: .
v_call: TRBV28
cdr3_aa: CASSFPGTATGDEQYF
cdr3_nt: TGTGCCAGCAGTTTCCCCGGGACAGCTACCGGGGACGAGCAGTACTTC

j_call: TRBJ1-6
d_call: .
clone_size: .
v_call: TRBV30
cdr3_aa: CALGLLDNSPLHF
cdr3_nt: TGTGCCTTAGGACTGCTTGATAATTCACCCCTCCACTTT

j_call: TRBJ1-2
d_call: .
clone_size: .
v_call: TRBV18
cdr3_aa: CASSPSQGRDGYTF
cdr3_nt: TGTGCCAGCTCACCTTCACAGGGTCGGGATGGCTACACCTTC

j_call: TRBJ2-1
d_call: .
clone_size: .
v_call: TRBV9
cdr3_aa: CASSVGGDSYNEQFF
cdr3_nt: TGTGCCAGCAGCGTAGGGGGGGACTCCTACAATGAGCAGTTCTTC

j_call: TRBJ2-5
d_call: .
clone_size: .
v_call: TRBV5-4
cdr3_aa: CASSKERIQETQYF
cdr3_nt: TGTGCCAGCAGCAAAGAGCGCATACAAGAGACCCAGTACTTC

j_call: TRBJ2-2
d_call: TRBD2
clone_size: .
v_call: TRBV7-3
cdr3_aa: CASSPRTSGSNGELFF
cdr3_nt: TGTGCCAGCAGCCCTCGGACTAGCGGGTCGAACGGGGAGCTGTTTTTT

j_call: TRBJ2-1
d_call: TRBD2
clone_size: .
v_call: TRBV4-2
cdr3_aa: CASSHPSLAGGPNEQFF
cdr3_nt: TGTGCCAGCAGCCACCCATCCCTAGCGGGAGGGCCGAATGAGCAGTTCTTC

j_call: TRBJ2-1
d_call: .
clone_size: .
v_call: TRBV6-2/TRBV6-3
cdr3_aa: CASSHARRGNEQFF
cdr3_nt: TGTGCCAGCAGCCATGCCCGGAGAGGCAATGAGCAGTTCTTC

j_call: TRBJ1-5
d_call: TRBD1
clone_size: .
v_call: TRBV28
cdr3_aa: CASSSSGTGFQPQHF
cdr3_nt: TGTGCCAGCAGTTCCTCCGGGACAGGGTTCCAGCCCCAGCATTTT

j_call: TRBJ1-2
d_call: TRBD1
clone_size: .
v_call: TRBV4-2
cdr3_aa: CASSHVMDRDNGYTF
cdr3_nt: TGTGCCAGCAGCCACGTTATGGACAGGGATAATGGCTACACCTTC

j_call: TRBJ2-3
d_call: .
clone_size: .
v_call: TRBV2
cdr3_aa: CAGRNVTDTQYF
cdr3_nt: TGTGCCGGCCGAAACGTCACAGATACGCAGTATTTT

j_call: TRBJ1-6
d_call: .
clone_size: .
v_call: TRBV9
cdr3_aa: CASTDSGGVGSPLHF
cdr3_nt: TGTGCCAGCACCGATTCTGGAGGCGTCGGGTCACCCCTCCACTTT

j_call: TRBJ1-3
d_call: TRBD1
clone_size: .
v_call: TRBV6-5
cdr3_aa: CASSYDLQGAGNTIYF
cdr3_nt: TGTGCCAGCAGTTATGACCTACAGGGGGCCGGAAACACCATATATTTT

j_call: TRBJ2-7
d_call: TRBD2
clone_size: .
v_call: TRBV27
cdr3_aa: CASSSPAGGPRVEQYF
cdr3_nt: TGTGCCAGCAGTTCCCCAGCGGGAGGTCCCCGGGTCGAGCAGTACTTC

j_call: TRBJ2-7
d_call: .
clone_size: .
v_call: TRBV6-6
cdr3_aa: CASSYSRTGIYEQYF
cdr3_nt: TGTGCCAGCAGTTACTCGAGGACGGGAATTTACGAGCAGTACTTC

j_call: TRBJ2-7
d_call: .
clone_size: .
v_call: TRBV7-9
cdr3_aa: CASSLDGTYEQYF
cdr3_nt: TGTGCCAGCAGCTTAGATGGCACCTACGAGCAGTACTTC

j_call: TRBJ2-5
d_call: .
clone_size: .
v_call: TRBV5-6
cdr3_aa: CASSFTRVGEETQYF
cdr3_nt: TGTGCCAGCAGCTTTACCAGGGTTGGCGAAGAGACCCAGTACTTC

j_call: TRBJ2-7
d_call: .
clone_size: .
v_call: TRBV6-5
cdr3_aa: CASSSPAGGAEQYF
cdr3_nt: TGTGCCAGCAGTTCCCCAGCCGGCGGGGCCGAGCAGTACTTC